The 25 T cell receptor beta chains reported below all come from one sample, sequenced in a study of blood T cell repertoires in COVID-19. Using immunoSEQ multiplex PCR, the repertoire was profiled, and TCRdb retains in-frame clones only, with some absent. The table lists 200,000 to 300,000 clones, roughly 80% of them singletons. The source material was PBMCs or T cells enriched from blood (not recorded which). The receptors derive from a woman aged 40 to 55 who had been exposed to COVID-19.

This rearrangement joins TRBV4-2 to TRBJ1-6; D unclear. The CDR3 runs 15 residues. Germline-derived CDR1 and CDR2 are LGHNA and YNFKEQ. The V and J ends lost 5 bases and 7 bases respectively, with 15 bases between them. The CDR3 sequence: CASSKGRQENSPLHF. CDR3 nucleotide sequence: TGTGCCAGCAGCAAAGGTCGACAAGAGAATTCACCCCTCCACTTT.

This CDR3 is CASSLTASNQPQHF. For the CDR3, the DNA is TGTGCCAGCAGTTTGACAGCTAGCAATCAGCCCCAGCATTTT. The genes are TRBV28 and TRBJ1-5, with D perhaps TRBD1 (5 bases). Deletions cut 3 bases from V and 0 bases from J, with 6 bases between. The CDR3 is 14 amino acids. Germline CDR1 and CDR2: MDHEN and SYDVKM.

The chain uses TRBV19 and TRBJ2-6, with 7 bases matching TRBD1. The trim removed 3 bases at V and 2 bases at J, leaving 1 base unmatched. CDR3 length: 15 residues. Per germline, CDR1 LNHDA and CDR2 SQIVND (reference sequence). CDR3 nucleotide sequence: TGTGCCAGTAGTATCGACAGGGCTGGGGCCAACGTCCTGACTTTC. Protein sequence: CASSIDRAGANVLTF.

The V call is TRBV6-5, the J call TRBJ1-2, with D uncertain. The CDR3 contains 13 residues. The V end was cut by 5 bases, the J end by 4 bases, with 11 bases between. Germline-derived CDR1 and CDR2 are MNHEY and SVGAGI. The CDR3 nucleotides read TGTGCCAGCAGTCTAGAGGCTCTCTATGGCTACACCTTC. This gives the protein CASSLEALYGYTF.

This clone was picked up a small number of times. The chain is built from TRBV7-9 and TRBJ2-7, with D maybe TRBD2 (5 bases). The germline V and J ends were trimmed by 6 bases and 2 bases, with 17 bases remaining between them. This CDR3 contains 15 residues. Germline V gives CDR1 SEHNR, CDR2 FQNEAQ (reference sequence). CDR3 loop: CASSRSRGLTYEQYF. CDR3 DNA: TGTGCCAGCAGTCGCAGCCGGGGATTAACCTACGAGCAGTACTTC.

The rearrangement joins TRBV5-8 to TRBJ2-3; 10 bases are a match to TRBD2. The germline gives CDR1 SGHTS, CDR2 YDEGEE. The trim removed 4 bases at V and 1 base at J, leaving 9 bases unmatched. The CDR3 has 17 amino acids. The CDR3 protein is CASSETSGSGGTDTQYF. CDR3 nucleotides: TGTGCCAGCAGCGAGACTAGCGGGTCGGGTGGCACAGATACGCAGTATTTT.

The chain links TRBV7-9 to TRBJ2-7, with 8 bases identical to TRBD2. The germline V gene encodes CDR1 SEHNR and CDR2 FQNEAQ (reference sequence). The CDR3 has 15 residues. The ends lost 5 bases at V and 3 bases at J; junction bases unmatched: 9. The CDR3 spells CASSPREGFNYEQYF. CDR3 sequence (DNA): TGTGCCAGCAGCCCCCGGGAGGGCTTCAACTACGAGCAGTACTTC. Together with reference TRBV7-9 and TRBJ2-7, the CDR3 gives the full variable domain: DTGVSQNPRHKITKRGQNVTFRCDPISEHNRLYWYRQTLGQGPEFLTYFQNEAQLEKSRLLSDRFSAERPKGSFSTLEIQRTEQGDSAMYLCASSPREGFNYEQYFGPGTRLTVT.

V is TRBV18 and J is TRBJ2-7, with 9 bases fitting TRBD1. The CDR3 is 13 amino acids. Germline V gene data show CDR1 as KGHSH and CDR2 as LQKENI. Losses at the gene ends were 4 bases for V and 5 bases for J; bases not matched to a gene: 3. In DNA, the CDR3 is TGTGCCAGCTCACGGGGGACAGGGCACGAGCAGTACTTC. Translated, it gives CASSRGTGHEQYF.

The CDR3 sequence: CATSDTQGASSNQPQHF. The CDR3 nucleotides are TGTGCCACCAGTGACACACAGGGAGCCTCTAGCAATCAGCCCCAGCATTTT. V usage is TRBV24-1 and J usage is TRBJ1-5; tentatively, D is TRBD1 (6 bases). V lost 4 bases, J lost 0 bases, and 15 bases lay in between. This CDR3 has 17 amino acids. Germline CDR1 reads KGHDR; CDR2 reads SFDVKD.

This chain uses TRBV30 with TRBJ1-1; D is unclear. V lost 4 bases and J 3 bases, leaving 9 bases between the germline ends. The CDR3 has 12 amino acids. CDR1 GTSNPN and CDR2 SVGIG come from the germline V gene (reference sequence). The CDR3 loop reads CAWNQDYTEAFF. The CDR3 DNA follows: TGTGCCTGGAACCAGGATTACACTGAAGCTTTCTTT.

Many counts were recorded for this clone. The chain uses TRBV6-5 and TRBJ1-1, with 9 bases fitting TRBD1. The CDR3 sequence is 13 residues long. Germline lookup yields CDR1 MNHEY and CDR2 SVGAGI. Trimming removed 6 bases from V and 6 bases from J; junction bases left unmatched: 5. The CDR3 DNA reads TGTGCCAGCAGACCAGGACAGGGGCCTGAAGCTTTCTTT. This translates into CASRPGQGPEAFF.

This chain joins TRBV6-2 or TRBV6-3 and TRBJ1-2, with TRBD1 matching 8 bases. The CDR3 is 14 residues long. CDR1 MNHEY and CDR2 SVGEGT come from the germline V gene. J was trimmed by 8 bases and V by 0 bases; bases with no gene match: 5. CDR3 loop: CASSYSVGQGGYTF. CDR3 coding DNA: TGTGCCAGCAGTTACTCCGTAGGACAGGGAGGCTACACCTTC.

This clone showed up just a few times. CDR3 bases: TGCGCCAGCAGAAGGGGCGACTATGGCTACACCTTC. This gives the protein CASRRGDYGYTF. The rearrangement joins TRBV5-1 to TRBJ1-2, with a weak D call TRBD1 (5 bases). Deletions cut 5 bases from V and 3 bases from J, with 8 bases between. The CDR3 has 12 amino acids. The germline gives CDR1 SGHRS, CDR2 YFSETQ.

The genes are TRBV4-1 and TRBJ2-3, with a weak D call TRBD2 (5 bases). Per germline, CDR1 MGHRA and CDR2 YSYEKL. V shed 0 bases and J shed 1 base, with 11 bases lying between them. This CDR3 contains 16 residues. The CDR3 DNA reads TGCGCCAGCAGCCAAGATTTCGGGGTGGGCACAGATACGCAGTATTTT. It encodes CASSQDFGVGTDTQYF.

This chain links TRBV13 with TRBJ2-4; a possible D gene is TRBD2 (6 bases). Trimming stripped 5 bases from V and 9 bases from J, with 17 bases between. Looked up from germline, CDR1 is PRHDT and CDR2 is FYEKMQ (reference sequence). This CDR3 spans 14 amino acids. The CDR3 sequence is CASSLAGRIGIQYF. Written as DNA, the CDR3 is TGTGCCAGCAGCCTGGCGGGGAGGATTGGCATTCAGTACTTC.

The chain combines TRBV2 with TRBJ1-2; D gene ambiguous. The V end was cut by 4 bases, the J end by 5 bases, with 14 bases between. This CDR3 is built from 14 residues. The germline V gene encodes CDR1 SNHLY and CDR2 FYNNEI. The CDR3: CASSVHLSPYGYTF. In nucleotides, the CDR3 is TGTGCCAGCAGTGTCCACCTTAGTCCTTATGGCTACACCTTC.

The V and J genes are TRBV19 and TRBJ1-5, with D possibly being TRBD1 (6 bases). Germline loops: CDR1 LNHDA, CDR2 SQIVND (reference sequence). The CDR3 runs 14 residues. V was shortened by 2 bases and J by 6 bases, with 11 bases between the two germline ends. The CDR3 here is CASSIRGYGQPQHF. CDR3 DNA sequence: TGTGCCAGTAGTATAAGGGGGTACGGTCAGCCCCAGCATTTT.

The rearrangement links TRBV7-3 to TRBJ2-1; 12 bases are a match to TRBD2. Trimming at V came to 0 bases and at J to 6 bases, leaving 9 bases not matched to a gene. This CDR3 region has 18 residues. Germline assignment: CDR1 SGHTA and CDR2 FQGTGA. CDR3 protein: CASSLTVLAGGAGNEQFF. CDR3 nucleotides: TGTGCCAGCAGCTTAACGGTACTAGCGGGGGGAGCGGGCAATGAGCAGTTCTTC. The entire variable domain, with the rest obtained from reference TRBV7-3 and TRBJ2-1, is as follows: GAGVSQTPSNKVTEKGKYVELRCDPISGHTALYWYRQSLGQGPEFLIYFQGTGAADDSGLPNDRFFAVRPEGSVSTLKIQRTERGDSAVYLCASSLTVLAGGAGNEQFFGPGTRLTVL.

The gene calls are TRBV7-2 and TRBJ1-2, with TRBD1 matching 9 bases. V shed 1 base, J shed 2 bases, and the junction held 2 bases outside the gene matches. This CDR3 spans 15 amino acids. Germline V gene lookup returns CDR1 SGHTA and CDR2 FQGNSA. The CDR3 loop reads CASSLVGTGNYGYTF. Here the CDR3 DNA reads TGTGCCAGCAGCTTAGTTGGGACAGGGAACTATGGCTACACCTTC.

The sample holds a few counts of this clone. This chain connects TRBV7-9 to TRBJ1-1; D remains ambiguous. This CDR3 spans 13 amino acids. CDR1 and CDR2 (germline): SEHNR, FQNEAQ (reference sequence). V was shortened by 1 base and J by 5 bases, with 8 bases between the two germline ends. The CDR3 here is CASSLEFLTEAFF. CDR3 DNA sequence: TGTGCCAGCAGCTTAGAATTTCTGACTGAAGCTTTCTTT. The whole variable domain, filled in from reference TRBV7-9 and TRBJ1-1, reads DTGVSQNPRHKITKRGQNVTFRCDPISEHNRLYWYRQTLGQGPEFLTYFQNEAQLEKSRLLSDRFSAERPKGSFSTLEIQRTEQGDSAMYLCASSLEFLTEAFFGQGTRLTVV.

This chain uses TRBV19 with TRBJ2-2; possible D gene TRBD2, 6 bases. CDR1 LNHDA and CDR2 SQIVND come from the germline V gene (reference sequence). V was cut by 8 bases and J by 7 bases, with 11 bases left in between. The CDR3 loop spans 12 amino acids. CDR3 nucleotides: TGTGCCAGTCGGAGGGTAGGCGGGGAGCTGTTTTTT. Its translation: CASRRVGGELFF.

The rearrangement joins TRBV5-6 to TRBJ1-5; D uncertain. V lost 6 bases and J lost 7, with 23 bases in between. CDR3 size: 16 residues. Germline V gives CDR1 SGHDT, CDR2 YYEEEE. CDR3 nucleotide sequence: TGTGCCAGCACCCCCGGGAGGCCCCGATTACCCCAGCCCCAGCATTTT. Encoded protein: CASTPGRPRLPQPQHF.

Worth noting for this clone: Germline is not matched at one junction end, which may reflect a read error. This chain links TRBV6-1 with TRBJ1-2; tentatively, D is TRBD1 (5 bases). Looked up from germline, CDR1 is MNHNS and CDR2 is SASEGT. The CDR3 covers 16 residues. The CDR3 bases are TGTGCCAGCAGCGAAGCTGGGGGGGAGGGAGGCTATGGCTACACCTTC. Protein product: CASSEAGGEGGYGYTF.

The CDR3 is CASSFRASGVYEQYF. The CDR3 bases are TGTGCCAGCAGTTTTCGAGCTAGCGGGGTCTACGAGCAGTACTTC. J is TRBJ2-7 and V is TRBV27, with 9 bases identical to TRBD2. Germline assignment: CDR1 MNHEY and CDR2 SMNVEV (reference sequence). The junction had 6 bases not matched to a gene; V was cut back by 3 bases and J by 3 bases. The CDR3 loop spans 15 amino acids.

The chain carries TRBV11-2 and TRBJ1-1, with D uncertain. The V gene's germline CDR1 is SGHAT and CDR2 FQNNGV. Trimming took off 4 bases at V and 3 bases at J, with 21 bases between the two ends. The CDR3 is 17 amino acids. This CDR3 is CASSSLSPARGYTEAFF. DNA of the CDR3: TGTGCCAGCAGCTCCCTCTCTCCCGCGAGAGGCTACACTGAAGCTTTCTTT.